Shown below are 11 T cell receptor beta chains from a single sample sequenced in a study of glioma-infiltrating T cells after dendritic cell vaccination. Time point described: after dendritic cell vaccination, including at tumor progression/relapse. Sequenced by immunoSEQ multiplex PCR; TCRdb stores in-frame clones only, minus some. The table lists roughly 100,000 clones, 90% of them singletons, with approximately 3% in the top ten. The sample here was blood, taken after dendritic cell vaccination. All receptors derive from a human donor with glioblastoma.

The chain carries TRBV6-5 and TRBJ2-7; possibly TRBD1 for D (6 bases). V lost 5 bases to trimming and J lost 3 bases, with 17 bases between them. Germline CDR1 reads MNHEY; CDR2 reads SVGAGI. The CDR3 spans 15 residues. CDR3 amino acids: CASSTPGRGVYEQYF. CDR3 in DNA: TGTGCCAGCAGTACCCCCGGCAGGGGTGTCTACGAGCAGTACTTC.

The chain combines TRBV2 with TRBJ1-2; 9 bases map to TRBD1. The CDR3 consists of 18 residues. CDR1 is SNHLY and CDR2 is FYNNEI in the germline V gene. V gave up 6 bases and J gave up 1 base; unmatched junction bases: 15. CDR3 sequence: CASRPSGTGYSSNYGYTF. CDR3 nucleotides: TGTGCCAGCAGGCCCAGCGGGACAGGGTATTCTAGTAACTATGGCTACACCTTC.

This clone was detected only a few times. The chain carries TRBV29-1 and TRBJ2-3, with 7 bases that match TRBD1. CDR1 is SQVTM, CDR2 ANQGSEA, per germline. V was pared by 8 bases and J by 10 bases, with 21 bases of the junction left unmatched. CDR3 length equals 15 residues. CDR3 DNA sequence: TGCAGCTTCAGAATAGGGGGCTTTTGGGGTCGGGCGCAGTATTTT. This gives the protein CSFRIGGFWGRAQYF.

This clone has a handful of counts. Other DNA variants within this sample encode the same CDR3. The V call is TRBV7-8, the J call TRBJ1-6; D is possibly TRBD1 (6 bases). The germline gives CDR1 SGHVS, CDR2 FQNEAQ. V shed 3 bases and J shed 0 bases, with 18 bases lying between them. This CDR3 region has 19 residues. The DNA of the CDR3 is TGTGCCAGCAGCTTGACAGGCTACCCGTCGAGCTCCTATAATTCACCCCTCCACTTT. Translated: CASSLTGYPSSSYNSPLHF.

As regards this clone: Germline is not matched at one junction end, which may reflect a read error. The chain links TRBV2 to TRBJ2-7, with 7 bases that match TRBD2. This CDR3 is 17 amino acids long. Germline loops: CDR1 SNHLY, CDR2 FYNNEI. CDR3 amino acids: CASSDFGRQVPPYVQYF. CDR3 coding DNA: TGTGCCAGCAGTGATTTCGGGAGGCAGGTCCCCCCCTACGTGCAGTACTTC. The full variable domain, rest sourced from reference TRBV2 and TRBJ2-7, is EPEVTQTPSHQVTQMGQEVILRCVPISNHLYFYWYRQILGQKVEFLVSFYNNEISEKSEIFDDQFSVERPDGSNFTLKIRSTKLEDSAMYFCASSDFGRQVPPYVQYFGPGTRLTVT.

This clone has only one observation. This chain connects TRBV18 to TRBJ2-5; 8 nucleotides align to TRBD2. This CDR3 has 15 residues. Germline V gene data show CDR1 as KGHSH and CDR2 as LQKENI. Trimming removed 0 bases from V and 1 base from J; junction bases left unmatched: 1. CDR3 nucleotide sequence: TGTGCCAGCTCACCACCTAGCGGGGTCCAAGAGACCCAGTACTTC. Amino acids: CASSPPSGVQETQYF.

The CDR3 DNA follows: TGCAGCGTCGCCGGGACGGAGGGAGACATTCAGTACTTC. This translates into CSVAGTEGDIQYF. V gene TRBV29-1 combines with J gene TRBJ2-4; maybe TRBD2 (6 bases). The germline CDR1 and CDR2 sequences are SQVTM and ANQGSEA. This CDR3 contains 13 residues. Trimming removed 6 bases from V and 8 bases from J, with 17 bases in between.

The chain carries TRBV6-5 and TRBJ2-1; the D gene is possibly TRBD1 (6 bases). CDR3 length: 13 residues. V was clipped by 5 bases and J by 3 bases, with 8 bases between them. Germline CDR1 and CDR2: MNHEY and SVGAGI. CDR3: CASSVTGYNEQFF. CDR3 DNA sequence: TGTGCCAGCAGTGTGACAGGCTACAATGAGCAGTTCTTC.

CDR3 bases: TGTGCCAGCAGCTTAGGCAGGGGAGCCACTGAAGCTTTCTTT. It is translated as CASSLGRGATEAFF. The V call is TRBV7-9, the J call TRBJ1-1, with D perhaps matching TRBD1 (6 bases). This CDR3 region has 14 residues. V was trimmed by 1 base and J by 4 bases, leaving 10 bases between them. Germline assignment: CDR1 SEHNR and CDR2 FQNEAQ (reference sequence).

The chain combines TRBV11-3 with TRBJ1-1, with 9 nucleotides matching TRBD1. From germline, CDR1 is SGHNT and CDR2 YENEEA. The CDR3 has 14 residues. The junction had 4 bases not matched to a gene; V was cut back by 4 bases and J by 4 bases. The CDR3 sequence: CASSWTGAATEAFF. The CDR3 coding sequence is TGTGCCAGCAGCTGGACAGGGGCGGCCACTGAAGCTTTCTTT.

The chain has TRBV21-1 and TRBJ1-1. TRBV21-1 is a listed pseudogene. The CDR3 has 12 amino acids. CDR3 loop: CASSPPVSGALF. Here the CDR3 DNA reads TGTGCCAGCAGTCCTCCTGTTAGTGGAGCTCTCTTT.